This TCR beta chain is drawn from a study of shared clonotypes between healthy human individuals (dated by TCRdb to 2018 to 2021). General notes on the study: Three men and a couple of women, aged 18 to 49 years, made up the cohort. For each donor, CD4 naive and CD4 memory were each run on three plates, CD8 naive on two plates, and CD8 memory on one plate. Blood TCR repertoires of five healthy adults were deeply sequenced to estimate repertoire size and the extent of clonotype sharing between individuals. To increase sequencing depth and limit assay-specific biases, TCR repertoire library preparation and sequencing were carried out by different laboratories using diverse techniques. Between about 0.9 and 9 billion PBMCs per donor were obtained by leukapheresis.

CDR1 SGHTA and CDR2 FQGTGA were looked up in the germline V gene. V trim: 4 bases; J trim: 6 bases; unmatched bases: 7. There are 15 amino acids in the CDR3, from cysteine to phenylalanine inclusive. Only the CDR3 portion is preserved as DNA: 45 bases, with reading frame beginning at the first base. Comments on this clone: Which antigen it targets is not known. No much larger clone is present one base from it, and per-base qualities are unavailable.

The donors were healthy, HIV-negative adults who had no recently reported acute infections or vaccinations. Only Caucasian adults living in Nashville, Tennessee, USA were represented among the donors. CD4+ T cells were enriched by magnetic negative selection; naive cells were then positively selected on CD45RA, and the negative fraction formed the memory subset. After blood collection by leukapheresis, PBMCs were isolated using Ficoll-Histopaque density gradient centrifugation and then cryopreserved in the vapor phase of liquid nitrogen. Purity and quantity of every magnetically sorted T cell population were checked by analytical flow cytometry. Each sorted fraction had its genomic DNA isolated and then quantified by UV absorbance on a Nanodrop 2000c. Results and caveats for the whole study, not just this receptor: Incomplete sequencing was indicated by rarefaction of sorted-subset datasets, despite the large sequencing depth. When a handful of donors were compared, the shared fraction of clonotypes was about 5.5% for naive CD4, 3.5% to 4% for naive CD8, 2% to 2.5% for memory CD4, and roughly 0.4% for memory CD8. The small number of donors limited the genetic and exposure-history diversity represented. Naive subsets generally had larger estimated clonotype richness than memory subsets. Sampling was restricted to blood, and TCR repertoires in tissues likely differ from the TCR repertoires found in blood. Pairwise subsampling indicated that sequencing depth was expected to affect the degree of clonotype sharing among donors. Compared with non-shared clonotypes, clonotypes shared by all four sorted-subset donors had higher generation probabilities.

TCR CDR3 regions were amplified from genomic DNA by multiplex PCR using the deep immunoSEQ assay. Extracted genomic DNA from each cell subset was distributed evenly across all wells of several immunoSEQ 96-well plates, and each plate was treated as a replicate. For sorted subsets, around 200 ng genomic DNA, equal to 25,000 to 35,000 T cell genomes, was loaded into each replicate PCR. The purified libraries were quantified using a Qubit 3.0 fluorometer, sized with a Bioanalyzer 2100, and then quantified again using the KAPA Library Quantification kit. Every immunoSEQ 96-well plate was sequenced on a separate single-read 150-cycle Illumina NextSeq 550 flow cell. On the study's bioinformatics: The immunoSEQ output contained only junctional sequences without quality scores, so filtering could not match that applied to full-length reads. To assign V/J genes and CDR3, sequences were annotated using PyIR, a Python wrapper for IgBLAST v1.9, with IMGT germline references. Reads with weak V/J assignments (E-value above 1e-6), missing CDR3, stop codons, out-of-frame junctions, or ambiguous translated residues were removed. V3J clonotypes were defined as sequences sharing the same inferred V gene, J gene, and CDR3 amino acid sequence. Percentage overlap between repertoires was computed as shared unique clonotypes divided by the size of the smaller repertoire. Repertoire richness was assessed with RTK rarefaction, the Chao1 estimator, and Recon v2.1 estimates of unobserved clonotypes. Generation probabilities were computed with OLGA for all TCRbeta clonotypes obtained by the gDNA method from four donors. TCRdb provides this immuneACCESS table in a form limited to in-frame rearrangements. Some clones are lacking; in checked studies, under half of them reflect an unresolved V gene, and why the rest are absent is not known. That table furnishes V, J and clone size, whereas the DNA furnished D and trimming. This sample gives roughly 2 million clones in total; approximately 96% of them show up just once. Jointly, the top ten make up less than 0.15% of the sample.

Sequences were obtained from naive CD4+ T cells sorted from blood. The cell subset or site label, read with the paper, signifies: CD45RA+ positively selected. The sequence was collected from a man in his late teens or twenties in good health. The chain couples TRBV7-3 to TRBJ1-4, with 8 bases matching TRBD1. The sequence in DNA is TGTGCCAGCAGCTCTCCCGGGGGACAGGATGAAAAACTGTTTTTT. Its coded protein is CASSSPGGQDEKLFF.